Here is one TCR beta chain with its context. CDR1 and CDR2 from the germline V gene are MNHEY and SMNVEV (reference sequence). The V segment lost 9 bases and the J segment 2 bases; nucleotides outside the gene matches: 10. This CDR3 is 15 amino acids long. Only in-frame clones appear in the TCRdb table, and some are missing; sequencing was by immunoSEQ multiplex PCR. The sample shows more than 200,000 clones, approximately 80% of them seen only once. These data are taken from a study of blood T cell repertoires in COVID-19. This chain uses TRBV27 with TRBJ1-1; 9 bases align to TRBD1. Sequenced: peripheral blood. This clonotype was sampled from a woman in her 40s who had recovered from COVID-19. This CDR3 is CASFQDRGVNTEAFF. CDR3 coding DNA: TGTGCCAGTTTCCAAGACAGGGGGGTTAACACTGAAGCTTTCTTT.